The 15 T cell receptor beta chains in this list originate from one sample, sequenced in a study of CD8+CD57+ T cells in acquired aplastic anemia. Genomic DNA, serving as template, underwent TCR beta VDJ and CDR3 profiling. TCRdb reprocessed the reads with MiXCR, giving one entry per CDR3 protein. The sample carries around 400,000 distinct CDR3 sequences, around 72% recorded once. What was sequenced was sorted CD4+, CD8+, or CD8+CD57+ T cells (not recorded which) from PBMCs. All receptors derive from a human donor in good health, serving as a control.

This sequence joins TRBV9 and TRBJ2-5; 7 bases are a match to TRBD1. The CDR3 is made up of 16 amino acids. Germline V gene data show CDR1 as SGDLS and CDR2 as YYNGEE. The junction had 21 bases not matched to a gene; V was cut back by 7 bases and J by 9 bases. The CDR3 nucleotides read TGTGCCAGCGGCGCTGTGACAGGGTTCTACGAGCAGTCCCAGTACTTC. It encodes CASGAVTGFYEQSQYF.

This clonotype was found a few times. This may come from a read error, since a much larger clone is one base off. The CDR3 DNA reads as TGTGCCAGCAGACCGCGACAGCTTCTCTATGGCTACACCTTC. Translated: CASRPRQLLYGYTF. This rearrangement joins TRBV12-3 or TRBV12-4 to TRBJ1-2, with a tentative D call TRBD1 (5 bases). This CDR3 spans 14 amino acids. V lost 6 bases and J 4 bases, leaving 15 bases between the germline ends.

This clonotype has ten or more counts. For the CDR3, the DNA is TGTGCCATCAGTGAGTCGACCTCAGGGTCAACTAATGAAAAACTGTTTTTT. Translated, it gives CAISESTSGSTNEKLFF. The chain recombines TRBV10-3 with TRBJ1-4; D is possibly TRBD1 (5 bases). V gave up 0 bases and J gave up 0 bases, with 11 bases separating them. Germline loops: CDR1 ENHRY, CDR2 SYGVKD. The CDR3 is made up of 17 amino acids.

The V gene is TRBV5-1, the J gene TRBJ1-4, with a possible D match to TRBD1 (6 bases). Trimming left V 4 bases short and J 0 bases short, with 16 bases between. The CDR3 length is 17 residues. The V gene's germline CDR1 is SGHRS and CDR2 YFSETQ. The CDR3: CASSRGNREATNEKLFF. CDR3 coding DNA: TGCGCCAGCAGCAGAGGAAACAGGGAGGCAACTAATGAAAAACTGTTTTTT.

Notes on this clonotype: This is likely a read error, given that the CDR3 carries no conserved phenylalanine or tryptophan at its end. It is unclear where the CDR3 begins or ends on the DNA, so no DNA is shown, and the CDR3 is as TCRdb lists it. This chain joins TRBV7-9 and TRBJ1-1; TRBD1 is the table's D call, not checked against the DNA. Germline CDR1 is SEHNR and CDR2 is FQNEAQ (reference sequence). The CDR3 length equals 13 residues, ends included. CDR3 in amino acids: CASSMTTEAFFGQ.

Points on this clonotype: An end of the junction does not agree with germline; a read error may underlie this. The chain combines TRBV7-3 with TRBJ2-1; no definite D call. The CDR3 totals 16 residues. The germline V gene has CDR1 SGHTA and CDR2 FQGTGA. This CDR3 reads CASSPALAAPYTEQFF. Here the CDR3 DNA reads TGTGCCAGCAGCCCAGCCTTGGCAGCCCCATACACTGAGCAGTTCTTC.

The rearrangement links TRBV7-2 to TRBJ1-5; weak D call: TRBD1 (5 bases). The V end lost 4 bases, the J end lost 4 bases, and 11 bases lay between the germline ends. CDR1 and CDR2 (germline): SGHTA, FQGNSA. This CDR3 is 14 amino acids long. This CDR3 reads CASSSQGSNQPQHF. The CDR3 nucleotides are TGTGCCAGCAGCTCCCAGGGTTCTAATCAGCCCCAGCATTTT.

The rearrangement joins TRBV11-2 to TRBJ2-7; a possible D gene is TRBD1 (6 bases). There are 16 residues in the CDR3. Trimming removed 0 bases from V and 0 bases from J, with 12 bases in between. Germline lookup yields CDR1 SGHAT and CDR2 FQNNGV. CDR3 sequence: CASSLDRTVSSYEQYV. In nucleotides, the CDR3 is TGTGCCAGCAGCTTAGATAGGACAGTGAGCTCCTACGAGCAGTACGTC.

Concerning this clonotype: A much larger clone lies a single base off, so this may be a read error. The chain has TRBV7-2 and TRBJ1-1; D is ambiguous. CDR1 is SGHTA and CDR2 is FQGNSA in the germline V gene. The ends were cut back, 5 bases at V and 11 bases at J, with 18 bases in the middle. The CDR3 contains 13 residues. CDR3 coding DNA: TGTGCCAGCAGCCAAGGAAGGAAAAGGAGTGCTTTCTTT. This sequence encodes CASSQGRKRSAFF. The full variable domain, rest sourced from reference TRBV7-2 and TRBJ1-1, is GAGVSQSPSNKVTEKGKDVELRCDPISGHTALYWYRQSLGQGLEFLIYFQGNSAPDKSGLPSDRFSAERTGGSVSTLTIQRTQQEDSAVYLCASSQGRKRSAFFGQGTRLTVV.

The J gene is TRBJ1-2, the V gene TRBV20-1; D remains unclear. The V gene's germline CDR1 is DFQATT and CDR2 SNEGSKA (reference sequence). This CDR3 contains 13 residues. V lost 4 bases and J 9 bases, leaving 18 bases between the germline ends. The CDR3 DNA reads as TGCAGTGCTAAACTGAGCTCCTATAATTGCTACACCTTC. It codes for CSAKLSSYNCYTF.

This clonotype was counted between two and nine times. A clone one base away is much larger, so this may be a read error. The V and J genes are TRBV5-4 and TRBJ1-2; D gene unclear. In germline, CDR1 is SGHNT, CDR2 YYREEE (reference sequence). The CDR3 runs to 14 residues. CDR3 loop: CASSLNGIDYAYTF. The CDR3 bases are TGTGCCAGCAGCTTAAATGGGATCGACTATGCCTACACCTTC.

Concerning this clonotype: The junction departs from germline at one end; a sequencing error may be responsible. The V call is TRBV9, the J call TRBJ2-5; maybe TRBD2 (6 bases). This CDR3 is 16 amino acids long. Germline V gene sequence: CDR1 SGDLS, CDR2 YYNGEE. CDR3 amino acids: CASSIVAVVNQESQYF. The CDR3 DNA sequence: TGTGCCAGCAGCATTGTAGCGGTGGTCAATCAAGAGTCCCAGTACTTC.

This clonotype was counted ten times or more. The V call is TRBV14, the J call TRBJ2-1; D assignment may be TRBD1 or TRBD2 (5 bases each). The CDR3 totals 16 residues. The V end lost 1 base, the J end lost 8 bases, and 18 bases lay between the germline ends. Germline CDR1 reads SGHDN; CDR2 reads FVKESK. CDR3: CASSQGELGHNDEQFF. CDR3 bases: TGTGCCAGCAGCCAAGGTGAACTAGGACATAACGATGAGCAGTTCTTC.

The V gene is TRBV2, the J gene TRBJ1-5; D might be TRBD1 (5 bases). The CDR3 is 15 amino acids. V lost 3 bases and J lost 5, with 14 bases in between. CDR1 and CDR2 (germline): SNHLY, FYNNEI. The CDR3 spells CASSDAADTDQPQHF. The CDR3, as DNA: TGTGCCAGCAGTGATGCTGCGGACACAGATCAGCCCCAGCATTTT.

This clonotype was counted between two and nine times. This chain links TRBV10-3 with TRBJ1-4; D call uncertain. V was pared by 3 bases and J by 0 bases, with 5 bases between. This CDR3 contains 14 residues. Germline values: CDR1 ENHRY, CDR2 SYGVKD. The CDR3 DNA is TGTGCCATCAGTGACAGTACAACTAATGAAAAACTGTTTTTT. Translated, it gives CAISDSTTNEKLFF.